Shown below are 20 T cell receptor beta chains from a single sample sequenced in a study of blood T cell repertoires in COVID-19. Some clones are missing from TCRdb's copy, which holds only in-frame ones; the method was immunoSEQ multiplex PCR. This table has some 160,000 clones, about four fifths appearing once. Sequenced material: PBMCs or T cells enriched from blood (not recorded which). Receptors were obtained from a woman aged 55-69 years who had recovered from COVID-19.

V gene TRBV19 combines with J gene TRBJ2-1; 9 nucleotides line up with TRBD2. The CDR3 totals 14 residues. V shed 7 bases and J 10 bases; nucleotides not matched to a gene: 11. Germline assignment: CDR1 LNHDA and CDR2 SQIVND (reference sequence). Here the CDR3 reads CASKVGASGVEQFF. CDR3 nucleotides: TGTGCCAGTAAGGTGGGGGCTAGCGGGGTCGAGCAGTTCTTC.

The rearrangement joins TRBV28 to TRBJ1-4, with 8 bases matching TRBD1. The CDR3 loop spans 14 amino acids. CDR1 and CDR2 from the germline V gene are MDHEN and SYDVKM. With 6 bases clipped from V and 10 bases from J, the junction kept 10 bases outside the gene matches. For the CDR3, the DNA is TGTGCCAGCAGGAAACAGGGGGTACTATCAAAACTGTTTTTT. Encoded protein: CASRKQGVLSKLFF. Using reference TRBV28 and TRBJ1-4 for the parts outside the CDR3, the full variable domain is DVKVTQSSRYLVKRTGEKVFLECVQDMDHENMFWYRQDPGLGLRLIYFSYDVKMKEKGDIPEGYSVSREKKERFSLILESASTNQTSMYLCASRKQGVLSKLFFGSGTQLSVL.

The J gene is TRBJ2-3, the V gene TRBV19; no clear D. The CDR3 totals 13 residues. Germline CDR1 LNHDA, CDR2 SQIVND (reference sequence). V gave up 7 bases and J gave up 4 bases, with 12 bases separating them. Written as DNA, the CDR3 is TGTGCCAGTACCATGCTAGGTTCAGATACGCAGTATTTT. Encoded protein: CASTMLGSDTQYF.

V and J are TRBV7-6 and TRBJ1-4; 7 positions agree with TRBD1. CDR3 length: 15 amino acids. Germline trimming cut 2 bases from V and 4 bases from J; bases unmatched to any gene: 4. Germline lookup yields CDR1 SGHVS and CDR2 FNYEAQ. The CDR3 DNA is TGTGCCAGCAGCTTATCTGACAGGGTTAATGAAAAACTGTTTTTT. This codes for CASSLSDRVNEKLFF. The full variable domain, rest sourced from reference TRBV7-6 and TRBJ1-4, is GAGVSQSPRYKVTKRGQDVALRCDPISGHVSLYWYRQALGQGPEFLTYFNYEAQQDKSGLPNDRFSAERPEGSISTLTIQRTEQRDSAMYRCASSLSDRVNEKLFFGSGTQLSVL.

This clone came up a few times. The chain recombines TRBV29-1 with TRBJ1-1; 10 bases match TRBD1. Germline CDR1 and CDR2: SQVTM and ANQGSEA. V lost 7 bases to trimming and J lost 6 bases; unmatched junction nucleotides: 5. This CDR3 has 12 residues. The CDR3 region has the DNA TGCAGCGCGCGACAGGGGGCCGCTGAAGCTTTCTTT. Its protein product is CSARQGAAEAFF.

The chain has TRBV12-3 or TRBV12-4 and TRBJ1-1; no clear D. Trimming pared 7 bases from V and 1 base from J, leaving 10 bases between. The CDR3 covers 13 residues. The CDR3 sequence is CASTLVRNTEAFF. CDR3 in DNA: TGTGCCAGCACCCTAGTGAGGAACACTGAAGCTTTCTTT.

The rearrangement links TRBV19 to TRBJ1-6; D not certain. Trimming took off 7 bases at V and 5 bases at J, with 9 bases between the two ends. The CDR3 is made up of 13 amino acids. Per the germline V gene, CDR1 is LNHDA and CDR2 is SQIVND (reference sequence). The CDR3 nucleotides are TGTGCCAGTAATCCCTTCGATAATTCACCCCTCCACTTT. Amino acid sequence: CASNPFDNSPLHF. The entire variable domain, with the rest obtained from reference TRBV19 and TRBJ1-6, is as follows: DGGITQSPKYLFRKEGQNVTLSCEQNLNHDAMYWYRQDPGQGLRLIYYSQIVNDFQKGDIAEGYSVSREKKESFPLTVTSAQKNPTAFYLCASNPFDNSPLHFGNGTRLTVT.

DNA for the CDR3: TGTGCCAGCAGCTCCCGGGGGGGTCAAGAGACCCAGTACTTC. Translated: CASSSRGGQETQYF. The chain carries TRBV6-5 and TRBJ2-5; 8 bases agree with TRBD2. The CDR3 runs 14 residues. Per germline, CDR1 MNHEY and CDR2 SVGAGI. Trimming at V came to 6 bases and at J to 2 bases, leaving 5 bases not matched to a gene.

The CDR3 protein is CASSWSRPGGNSPLHF. The DNA for the CDR3 is TGTGCCAGCAGTTGGTCACGGCCAGGGGGCAATTCACCCCTCCACTTT. This rearrangement joins TRBV6-5 to TRBJ1-6; 8 bases are shared with TRBD1. Germline V gives CDR1 MNHEY, CDR2 SVGAGI. This CDR3 comprises 16 residues. The V gene end was trimmed by 4 bases and the J gene end by 7 bases; junction bases not matched to a gene: 9.

The chain has TRBV3-1 (or the pseudogene TRBV3-2) and TRBJ2-5; 7 positions agree with TRBD1. V was clipped by 0 bases and J by 4 bases; unmatched bases: 8. CDR1 and CDR2 from the germline V gene are LGHDT and YNNKEL (reference sequence). The length of the CDR3 is 16 residues. The CDR3 DNA follows: TGTGCCAGCAGCCAAGATCAGACAGGGTTCAGAGAGACCCAGTACTTC. This sequence encodes CASSQDQTGFRETQYF.

The V gene is TRBV7-9, the J gene TRBJ1-2; D not resolved. In germline, CDR1 is SEHNR, CDR2 FQNEAQ (reference sequence). This CDR3 contains 13 residues. V lost 1 base and J 4 bases, leaving 7 bases between the germline ends. The CDR3 DNA is TGTGCCAGCAGCTTAGGTCCCAGCTATGGCTACACCTTC. Translating it yields CASSLGPSYGYTF.

The chain combines TRBV29-1 with TRBJ2-1; 9 bases fit TRBD1. The CDR3 contains 14 residues. Germline trimming cut 7 bases from V and 5 bases from J; bases unmatched to any gene: 9. Germline V gene lookup returns CDR1 SQVTM and CDR2 ANQGSEA. The CDR3 nucleotides are TGCAGCGGGACGCGGACAGGGGTGGACAATGAGCAGTTCTTC. Protein product: CSGTRTGVDNEQFF.

This chain uses TRBV4-1 with TRBJ2-2; tentatively, D is TRBD2 (5 bases). CDR1 MGHRA and CDR2 YSYEKL come from the germline V gene. The CDR3 covers 15 residues. V shed 4 bases and J shed 7 bases, with 16 bases lying between them. This CDR3 is CASSRRIGRLGELFF. The DNA for the CDR3 is TGCGCCAGCAGCCGGAGGATAGGGCGACTCGGGGAGCTGTTTTTT.

A few counts support this clone. The chain employs TRBV7-2 and TRBJ2-3, with TRBD1 matching 7 bases. The CDR3 is made up of 14 amino acids. The germline V gene has CDR1 SGHTA and CDR2 FQGNSA. With V trimmed by 0 bases and J by 14 bases, 11 bases remained unmatched. The CDR3 is CASSLASEGAELYF. The CDR3 coding sequence is TGTGCCAGCAGCTTAGCGTCCGAGGGGGCTGAGTTGTATTTT.

This clone was recorded once. The rearrangement uses TRBV6-5 and TRBJ2-7; perhaps TRBD1 as D (7 bases). V was trimmed by 5 bases and J by 3 bases, leaving 17 bases between them. CDR1 and CDR2 (germline): MNHEY, SVGAGI. The CDR3 spans 15 residues. The CDR3 here is CASSRTGEVGYEQYF. The CDR3 DNA reads TGTGCCAGCAGTCGCACAGGGGAGGTGGGCTACGAGCAGTACTTC.

The chain employs TRBV21-1 and TRBJ2-1; TRBD2, as called in the table, went unchecked against the DNA. TRBV21-1 corresponds to a pseudogene. CDR3 length: 16 residues. The CDR3 DNA is TGTGCCAGCAGCTCCCCGGCCGGGAGCTCCTACAATGAGCAGTTCTTC. Translating gives CASSSPAGSSYNEQFF.

This clone occurred a few times. The J gene is TRBJ1-2, the V gene TRBV6-1; 7 bases are a match to TRBD1. J gave up 8 bases and V 3 bases, and 6 bases lay outside the gene matches. Germline values: CDR1 MNHNS, CDR2 SASEGT. There are 13 residues in the CDR3. CDR3 DNA: TGTGCCAGCAGTGAGACAGGGCGGCGGGGCTACACCTTC. Protein sequence: CASSETGRRGYTF.

The rearrangement uses TRBV7-2 and TRBJ1-4; D gene ambiguous. Per germline, CDR1 SGHTA and CDR2 FQGNSA. The CDR3 extends over 13 amino acids. Trimming removed 5 bases from V and 11 bases from J, with 15 bases in between. The DNA of the CDR3 is TGTGCCAGCAGCCCCCCGGGTCCTGGGAAACTGTTTTTT. Residues: CASSPPGPGKLFF.

The chain couples TRBV2 to TRBJ1-1; D is unresolved. Germline V CDR1 and CDR2: SNHLY, FYNNEI. V lost 1 base, J lost 3 bases, and 9 bases lay in between. The CDR3 is 14 amino acids. The CDR3 DNA is TGTGCCAGCAGTGAAGGTCCTAGGCACACTGAAGCTTTCTTT. Its protein product is CASSEGPRHTEAFF.

The gene calls are TRBV7-6 and TRBJ2-7; no clear D gene. Germline V gene data show CDR1 as SGHVS and CDR2 as FNYEAQ. V was trimmed by 7 bases and J by 3 bases, leaving 7 bases between them. The CDR3 contains 11 residues. CDR3 in DNA: TGTGCCAGCACCAGAGGCTACGAGCAGTACTTC. Translating gives CASTRGYEQYF.